This T cell receptor beta chain was identified in a study of beta chain features in type 1 diabetes. A few counts support this clone. As every portion of the isolated RNA was reverse transcribed, the sequencing read expressed TCRB transcripts. This table comes from immunoSEQ multiplex PCR, and its TCRdb copy is limited to in-frame clones, with some not included. The sample carries 900,000 or so clones, roughly 17% recorded once. CDR1 LGHNA and CDR2 YSLEER come from the germline V gene. The CDR3 covers 14 residues. The V and J ends lost 2 bases and 4 bases respectively, with 8 bases between them. The specimen was naive CD4+ T cells from blood. The clonotype was recovered from a young woman in good health. V is TRBV4-3 and J is TRBJ2-2; D ambiguous. The DNA of the CDR3 is TGCGCCAGCAGCCAACAGACATCCACCGGGGAGCTGTTTTTT. Protein: CASSQQTSTGELFF.